This T cell receptor beta chain was retrieved from a study of neurological immune-mediated disorders. Findings and limits, study-wide: Expanded clones shared no identical CDR3 amino acid sequences across subjects, which suggested private TCR-beta repertoires in all groups. The greatest TCR clonal expansion appeared in HTLV-1-associated myelopathy and the smallest, falling below healthy controls, in multiple sclerosis.

Synthesis of cDNA was performed by 5'RACE using 10-nucleotide random UMIs. TCRdb independently ran MiXCR on the 5' RACE reads; one entry per CDR3 protein. The sample holds 55,000 to 65,000 distinct CDR3 sequences, over 8.5% seen once. V dropped 4 bases and J dropped 7; count of bases not matched to a gene: 9. Germline V gives CDR1 SGHRS, CDR2 YFSETQ. The CDR3 runs to 15 residues. The sample holds many counts of this clonotype. Antigen: not known. The time point is: longitudinal time-point 1 (baseline). The starting material, 2 million PBMCs stored at -80 C, gave rise to the unsorted libraries. Sequencing input: PBMCs. The chain is built from TRBV5-1 and TRBJ2-1, with 9 bases fitting TRBD1. The receptor was isolated from a male donor with HTLV-1-associated myelopathy (HAM/TSP). The CDR3 here is CASSTRTGVGNEQFF. The CDR3 DNA is TGCGCCAGCAGCACCCGGACAGGGGTGGGTAATGAGCAGTTCTTC.